This TCR beta chain appears in the sequencing data of a study of blood T cells in healthy people across ages. Germline lookup yields CDR1 ENHRY and CDR2 SYGVKD. This CDR3 contains 18 residues. About this clonotype: Antigen specificity is unknown.

Alongside a J-beta primer mix, a sample-barcoded 5' primer served in a second PCR lasting about 6 to 11 cycles. Through a template-switch adaptor with 12 random nucleotides, each cDNA molecule received a tag. One entry per CDR3 protein, called by TCRdb with MiXCR from the 5' RACE reads. The sample lists 700,000 to 950,000 distinct CDR3 sequences; around 40% were seen once. Every participating donor contributed about 10 milliliters of peripheral blood through a draw. Study-wide results and caveats: There was no known CMV status for donors, so expanded clonotype changes were possibly confounded.

This receptor was identified in a woman aged 55-69 years in good health. The chain uses TRBV10-3 and TRBJ2-1; TRBD2 might be the D (5 bases). TRBJ2-7 matches the DNA end more closely, so the J call is doubtful. The source material was blood. The DNA for the CDR3 is TGTGCCATCAGTGAGTTTCAAGTGGGTAGTGGGAGCTACAATGAGCAGTACTTC. It encodes CAISEFQVGSGSYNEQYF.